These 23 T cell receptor beta chains were all obtained from the same sample, sequenced in a study of blood T cell repertoires in COVID-19. Generated by immunoSEQ multiplex PCR, the TCRdb table keeps only in-frame clones and is missing some. The sample yields roughly 280,000 clones, roughly 88% seen once. Sequenced: peripheral blood. The source is a woman in her 70s with acute or convalescent COVID-19.

The J gene is TRBJ1-2, the V gene TRBV5-1; D perhaps matches TRBD1 (6 bases). The ends were cut back, 2 bases at V and 7 bases at J, with 15 bases in the middle. Germline-derived CDR1 and CDR2 are SGHRS and YFSETQ. This CDR3 has 14 amino acids. This CDR3 reads CASSFGTRFFGYTF. In DNA, the CDR3 is TGCGCCAGCAGCTTCGGGACAAGGTTTTTTGGCTACACCTTC.

This rearrangement joins TRBV24-1 to TRBJ1-2; the D is unclear. Germline CDR1 is KGHDR and CDR2 is SFDVKD. V lost 4 bases and J 4 bases, leaving 6 bases between the germline ends. This CDR3 is built from 12 residues. The CDR3 region has the DNA TGTGCCACCAGTGAGGGGAGCTATGGCTACACCTTC. The encoded protein is CATSEGSYGYTF.

The chain couples TRBV6-1 to TRBJ1-5; TRBD1 aligns across 8 bases. CDR1 and CDR2 from the germline V gene are MNHNS and SASEGT. V shed 0 bases, J shed 7 bases, and the junction held 8 bases outside the gene matches. The length of the CDR3 is 16 residues. CDR3 sequence reads: CASSEAFAGGTQPQHF. The CDR3 coding sequence is TGTGCCAGCAGTGAAGCCTTTGCAGGGGGCACCCAGCCCCAGCATTTT.

This chain connects TRBV5-1 to TRBJ2-5; TRBD1 matches at 9 bases. The CDR3 extends over 16 amino acids. With V trimmed by 1 base and J by 5 bases, 9 bases remained unmatched. Germline V lookup: CDR1 SGHRS, CDR2 YFSETQ. The CDR3 DNA reads TGCGCCAGCAGCTTGATCGGGACAGGGAGGAGGGAGACCCAGTACTTC. It specifies CASSLIGTGRRETQYF.

This chain uses TRBV18 with TRBJ2-3; D perhaps matches TRBD2 (6 bases). CDR1 and CDR2 from the germline V gene are KGHSH and LQKENI. CDR3 length: 13 residues. The V end was cut by 2 bases, the J end by 14 bases, with 17 bases between. The CDR3 sequence is CASSPRREGSRYF. As DNA, the CDR3 is TGTGCCAGCTCACCAAGGAGGGAAGGTTCGCGGTATTTT.

The chain joins TRBV2 to TRBJ1-1; D is ambiguous. V was cut by 6 bases and J by 3 bases, with 5 bases left in between. The germline V gene has CDR1 SNHLY and CDR2 FYNNEI. The length of the CDR3 is 11 residues. This CDR3 reads CASSPYTEAFF. The CDR3 DNA is TGTGCCAGCAGCCCCTACACTGAAGCTTTCTTT.

This chain uses TRBV7-3 with TRBJ1-6; TRBD1 matches 8 bases. Germline CDR1 reads SGHTA; CDR2 reads FQGTGA. J lost 13 bases, V lost 1 base, and 3 bases had no gene match. The CDR3 contains 13 residues. CDR3 loop: CASSLNQGAPLHF. In DNA form, the CDR3 reads TGTGCCAGCAGCTTAAACCAGGGGGCCCCCCTCCACTTT.

This clone was counted between two and nine times. The gene calls are TRBV15 and TRBJ2-5; 10 bases fit TRBD1. The V gene end was trimmed by 3 bases and the J gene end by 9 bases; junction bases not matched to a gene: 13. The CDR3 loop spans 16 amino acids. Germline-derived CDR1 and CDR2 are LNHNV and YYDKDF (reference sequence). The CDR3 sequence is CATSRALGTGDGSQYF. The CDR3 DNA sequence: TGTGCCACCAGCAGGGCTCTCGGGACAGGGGACGGGTCCCAGTACTTC.

As concerns this clone: This CDR3 is also generated by other DNA sequences in the sample. V gene TRBV3-1 (or the pseudogene TRBV3-2) combines with J gene TRBJ1-2, with 9 bases matching TRBD1. Trimming removed 6 bases from V and 4 bases from J; junction bases left unmatched: 3. The CDR3 spans 13 residues. The germline V gene encodes CDR1 LGHDT and CDR2 YNNKEL (reference sequence). The CDR3 nucleotides read TGTGCCAGCAGTCAGGGACAGGGCTATGGCTACACCTTC. This gives the protein CASSQGQGYGYTF.

The V and J genes are TRBV5-5 and TRBJ2-5; 9 bases line up with TRBD1. Germline trimming cut 0 bases from V and 5 bases from J; bases unmatched to any gene: 8. The CDR3 totals 16 residues. The germline gives CDR1 SGHKS, CDR2 YYEKEE (reference sequence). The CDR3 loop reads CASSLVYRGRGETQYF. The CDR3 DNA sequence: TGTGCCAGCAGCTTGGTTTACAGGGGGCGCGGGGAGACCCAGTACTTC.

This clone was seen a few times. The chain has TRBV29-1 and TRBJ2-5, with D possibly TRBD2 on 5 matching bases. Trimming removed 4 bases from V and 1 base from J, with 13 bases in between. Germline V gene sequence: CDR1 SQVTM, CDR2 ANQGSEA. This CDR3 spans 14 amino acids. In DNA, the CDR3 is TGCAGCGTTGCTCGAGGGTCGGGCCAAGAGACCCAGTACTTC. It encodes CSVARGSGQETQYF.

The chain has TRBV5-5 and TRBJ1-5; D unresolved. V was shortened by 5 bases and J by 4 bases, with 16 bases between the two germline ends. Germline lookup yields CDR1 SGHKS and CDR2 YYEKEE (reference sequence). The CDR3 totals 15 residues. This chain's CDR3 is CASSFDRTVNQPQHF. In DNA form, the CDR3 reads TGTGCCAGCAGTTTCGACCGGACTGTTAATCAGCCCCAGCATTTT.

The chain recombines TRBV19 with TRBJ2-3, with D possibly being TRBD1 (6 bases). Trimming cost V 1 base and J 0 bases, with 14 bases left between them. Germline assignment: CDR1 LNHDA and CDR2 SQIVND (reference sequence). The CDR3 extends over 17 amino acids. The CDR3 is CASSIGTQGLSTDTQYF. CDR3 nucleotides: TGTGCCAGTAGTATAGGCACACAGGGTCTAAGCACAGATACGCAGTATTTT.

This chain joins TRBV3-1 (or the pseudogene TRBV3-2) and TRBJ2-1; 7 bases line up with TRBD2. Looked up from germline, CDR1 is LGHDT and CDR2 is YNNKEL (reference sequence). This CDR3 comprises 17 residues. The V gene end was trimmed by 4 bases and the J gene end by 3 bases; junction bases not matched to a gene: 12. CDR3 residues: CASSPTVGGGFYNEQFF. For the CDR3, the DNA is TGTGCCAGCAGCCCAACCGTTGGGGGGGGGTTCTACAATGAGCAGTTCTTC.

V and J are TRBV9 and TRBJ1-1; D call uncertain. The CDR3 extends over 15 amino acids. Germline values: CDR1 SGDLS, CDR2 YYNGEE. V lost 1 base, J lost 4 bases, and 14 bases lay in between. CDR3 coding DNA: TGTGCCAGCAGCGTATCCCCTGGCCCGGGCACTGAAGCTTTCTTT. Protein product: CASSVSPGPGTEAFF.

The chain uses TRBV11-2 and TRBJ1-1; 7 bases agree with TRBD1. V lost 10 bases, J lost 5 bases, and 13 bases stayed unmatched. CDR1 and CDR2 from the germline V gene are SGHAT and FQNNGV. This CDR3 is built from 14 residues. CDR3: CATRKEGAWTEAFF. DNA of the CDR3: TGTGCCACCCGCAAAGAGGGGGCTTGGACTGAAGCTTTCTTT.

This clone was picked up a small number of times. This rearrangement joins TRBV10-3 to TRBJ1-1; D is unresolved. The CDR3 spans 13 residues. CDR1 ENHRY and CDR2 SYGVKD come from the germline V gene. Trimming removed 6 bases at V and 1 base at J, with 9 bases between. The CDR3 protein is CAIRVLWNTEAFF. CDR3 DNA sequence: TGTGCCATCAGGGTGCTATGGAACACTGAAGCTTTCTTT.

This chain connects TRBV18 to TRBJ2-5, with TRBD2 identical over 12 bases. Germline V CDR1 and CDR2: KGHSH, LQKENI. The CDR3 has 17 residues. The V and J ends lost 2 bases and 4 bases, in that order; junction bases with no gene match: 8. Here the CDR3 reads CASSPTLPSGGAETQYF. The CDR3 nucleotides read TGTGCCAGCTCACCAACGCTACCTAGCGGGGGGGCAGAGACCCAGTACTTC. The entire variable domain, with the rest obtained from reference TRBV18 and TRBJ2-5, is as follows: NAGVMQNPRHLVRRRGQEARLRCSPMKGHSHVYWYRQLPEEGLKFMVYLQKENIIDESGMPKERFSAEFPKEGPSILRIQQVVRGDSAAYFCASSPTLPSGGAETQYFGPGTRLLVL.

This clone was seen a single time. The chain combines TRBV19 with TRBJ1-2, with 8 bases matching TRBD1. The CDR3 totals 15 residues. CDR1 and CDR2 (germline): LNHDA, SQIVND (reference sequence). V lost 0 bases and J lost 8; bases outside the gene matches: 8. CDR3 DNA sequence: TGTGCCAGTAGTATAGACAACAGGGGGTACGGCGGCTACACCTTC. Amino acids: CASSIDNRGYGGYTF.

The chain couples TRBV7-3 to TRBJ2-3; 7 bases are shared with TRBD1. Trimming at V came to 0 bases and at J to 3 bases, leaving 3 bases not matched to a gene. This CDR3 is built from 15 residues. Per germline, CDR1 SGHTA and CDR2 FQGTGA. CDR3 amino acids: CASSLTGGATDTQYF. The CDR3 bases are TGTGCCAGCAGCTTAACAGGGGGCGCGACAGATACGCAGTATTTT.

CDR3: CASSSFDRTVAFF. CDR3 DNA sequence: TGTGCCAGCAGTTCTTTTGACAGGACGGTGGCTTTCTTT. The gene calls are TRBV5-4 and TRBJ1-1, with TRBD1 as a possible D gene (6 bases). Per the germline V gene, CDR1 is SGHNT and CDR2 is YYREEE (reference sequence). The V and J ends lost 5 bases and 11 bases respectively, with 19 bases between them. CDR3 length equals 13 residues.

The chain has TRBV7-9 and TRBJ1-5, with D unclear. The V end was cut by 5 bases, the J end by 4 bases, with 9 bases between. Germline V gene sequence: CDR1 SEHNR, CDR2 FQNEAQ (reference sequence). The CDR3 totals 13 residues. DNA for the CDR3: TGTGCCAGCAGCGTCGAGGGTAATCAGCCCCAGCATTTT. This translates into CASSVEGNQPQHF.

This chain uses TRBV11-2 with TRBJ1-1, with D hard to call. V was cut by 6 bases and J by 2 bases, with 10 bases left in between. The CDR3 is made up of 13 amino acids. Germline V gives CDR1 SGHAT, CDR2 FQNNGV. The CDR3 DNA reads TGTGCCAGCAGTTACGACTTTAACACTGAAGCTTTCTTT. Protein sequence: CASSYDFNTEAFF.